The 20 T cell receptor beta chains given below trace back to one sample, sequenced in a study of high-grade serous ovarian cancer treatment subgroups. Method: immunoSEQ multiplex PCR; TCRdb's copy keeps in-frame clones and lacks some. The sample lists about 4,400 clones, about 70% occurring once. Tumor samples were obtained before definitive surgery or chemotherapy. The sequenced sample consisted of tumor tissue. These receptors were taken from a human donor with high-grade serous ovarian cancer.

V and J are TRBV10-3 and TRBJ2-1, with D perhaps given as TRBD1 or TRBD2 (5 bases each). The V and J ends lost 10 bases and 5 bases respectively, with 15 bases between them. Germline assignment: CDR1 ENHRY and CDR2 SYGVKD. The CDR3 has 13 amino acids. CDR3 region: CATGALSHNEQFF. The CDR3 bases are TGTGCCACCGGGGCGCTCTCACACAATGAGCAGTTCTTC.

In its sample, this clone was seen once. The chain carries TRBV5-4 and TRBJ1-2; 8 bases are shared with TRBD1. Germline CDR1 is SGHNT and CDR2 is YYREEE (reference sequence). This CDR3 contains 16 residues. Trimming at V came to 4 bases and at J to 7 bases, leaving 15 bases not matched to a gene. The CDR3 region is CASSGGTGDTVFGYTF. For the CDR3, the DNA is TGTGCCAGCAGCGGCGGGACAGGCGACACTGTATTTGGCTACACCTTC.

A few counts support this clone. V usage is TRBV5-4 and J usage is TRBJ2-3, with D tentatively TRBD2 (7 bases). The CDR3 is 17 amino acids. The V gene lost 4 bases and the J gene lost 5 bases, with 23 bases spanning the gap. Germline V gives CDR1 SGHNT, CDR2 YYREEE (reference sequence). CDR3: CASSKPVGGASGDTQYF. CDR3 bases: TGTGCCAGCAGCAAGCCCGTTGGGGGGGCCTCCGGAGATACGCAGTATTTT.

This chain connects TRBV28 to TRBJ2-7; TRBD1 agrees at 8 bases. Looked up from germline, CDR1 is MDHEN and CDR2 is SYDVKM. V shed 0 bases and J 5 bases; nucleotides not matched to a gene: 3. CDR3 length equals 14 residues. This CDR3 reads CASSLWDRVHEQYF. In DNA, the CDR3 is TGTGCCAGCAGTTTATGGGACAGGGTCCACGAGCAGTACTTC.

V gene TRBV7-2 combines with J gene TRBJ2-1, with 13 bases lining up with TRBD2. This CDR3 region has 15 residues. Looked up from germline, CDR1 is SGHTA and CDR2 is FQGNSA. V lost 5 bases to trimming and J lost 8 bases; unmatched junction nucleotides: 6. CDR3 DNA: TGTGCCAGCAGCCCGCGGACTAGCGGGGGAGATGAGCAGTTCTTC. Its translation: CASSPRTSGGDEQFF.

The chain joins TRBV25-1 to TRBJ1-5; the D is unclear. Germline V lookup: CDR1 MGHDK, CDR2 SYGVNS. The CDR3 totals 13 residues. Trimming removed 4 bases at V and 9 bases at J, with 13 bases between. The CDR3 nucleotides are TGTGCCAGCAGTGCGCGGGATGTGGGGCCCCAGCATTTT. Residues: CASSARDVGPQHF.

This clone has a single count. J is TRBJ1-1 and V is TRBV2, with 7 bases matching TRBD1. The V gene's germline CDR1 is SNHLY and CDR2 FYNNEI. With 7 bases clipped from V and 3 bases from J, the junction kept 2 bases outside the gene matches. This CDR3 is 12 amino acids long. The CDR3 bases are TGTGCCAGCAAAGACAGGGACACTGAAGCTTTCTTT. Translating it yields CASKDRDTEAFF.

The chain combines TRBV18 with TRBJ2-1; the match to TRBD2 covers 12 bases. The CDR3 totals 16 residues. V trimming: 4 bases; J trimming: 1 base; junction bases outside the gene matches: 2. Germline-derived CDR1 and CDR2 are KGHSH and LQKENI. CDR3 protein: CASSLTSGGSYNEQFF. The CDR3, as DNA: TGTGCCAGCTCACTGACTAGCGGGGGATCCTACAATGAGCAGTTCTTC.

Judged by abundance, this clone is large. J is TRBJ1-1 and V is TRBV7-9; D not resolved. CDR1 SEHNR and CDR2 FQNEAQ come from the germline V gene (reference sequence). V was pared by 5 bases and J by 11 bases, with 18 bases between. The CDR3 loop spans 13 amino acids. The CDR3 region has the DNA TGTGCCAGCAGCCCGCCCCAATTACGGGCCGCTTTCTTT. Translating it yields CASSPPQLRAAFF.

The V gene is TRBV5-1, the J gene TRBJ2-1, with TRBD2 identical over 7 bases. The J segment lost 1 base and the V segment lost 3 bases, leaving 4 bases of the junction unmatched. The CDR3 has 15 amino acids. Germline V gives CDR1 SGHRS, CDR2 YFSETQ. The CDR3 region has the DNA TGCGCCAGCAGCTCGAGCGGGGAATCCTACAATGAGCAGTTCTTC. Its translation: CASSSSGESYNEQFF.

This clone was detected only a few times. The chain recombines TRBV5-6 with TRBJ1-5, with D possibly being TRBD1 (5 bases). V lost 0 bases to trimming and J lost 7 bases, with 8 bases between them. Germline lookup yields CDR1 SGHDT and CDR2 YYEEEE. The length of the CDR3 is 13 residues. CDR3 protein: CASSLAGGQPQHF. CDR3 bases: TGTGCCAGCAGCTTGGCGGGGGGGCAGCCCCAGCATTTT.

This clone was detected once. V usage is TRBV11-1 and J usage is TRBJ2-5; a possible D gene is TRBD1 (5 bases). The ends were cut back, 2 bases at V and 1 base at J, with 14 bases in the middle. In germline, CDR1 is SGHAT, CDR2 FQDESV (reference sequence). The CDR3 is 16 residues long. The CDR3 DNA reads TGTGCCAGCAGCTTAAGGGCAGGGATATTCCAAGAGACCCAGTACTTC. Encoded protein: CASSLRAGIFQETQYF.

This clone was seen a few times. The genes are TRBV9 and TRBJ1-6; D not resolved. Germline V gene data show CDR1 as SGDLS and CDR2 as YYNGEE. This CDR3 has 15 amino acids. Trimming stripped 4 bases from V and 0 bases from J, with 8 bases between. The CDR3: CASSPESSYNSPLHF. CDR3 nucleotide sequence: TGTGCCAGCAGCCCTGAGAGCTCCTATAATTCACCCCTCCACTTT.

CDR3 residues: CASSARGGDNEQFF. DNA for the CDR3: TGTGCCAGCAGTGCTCGGGGGGGTGACAATGAGCAGTTCTTC. V and J are TRBV6-1 and TRBJ2-1; 8 nucleotides align to TRBD2. This CDR3 contains 14 residues. Germline V lookup: CDR1 MNHNS, CDR2 SASEGT. V shed 4 bases, J shed 5 bases, and the junction held 4 bases outside the gene matches.

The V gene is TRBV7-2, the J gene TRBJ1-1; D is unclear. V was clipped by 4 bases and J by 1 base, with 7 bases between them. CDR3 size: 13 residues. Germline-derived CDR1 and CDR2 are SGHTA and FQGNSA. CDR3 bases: TGTGCCAGCAGCTCGCGGAGGAACACTGAAGCTTTCTTT. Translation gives CASSSRRNTEAFF.

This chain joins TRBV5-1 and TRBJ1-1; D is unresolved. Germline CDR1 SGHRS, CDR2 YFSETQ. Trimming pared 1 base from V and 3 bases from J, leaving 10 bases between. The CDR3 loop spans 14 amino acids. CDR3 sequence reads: CASSLTVVDTEAFF. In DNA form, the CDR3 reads TGCGCCAGCAGCTTGACCGTTGTGGACACTGAAGCTTTCTTT.

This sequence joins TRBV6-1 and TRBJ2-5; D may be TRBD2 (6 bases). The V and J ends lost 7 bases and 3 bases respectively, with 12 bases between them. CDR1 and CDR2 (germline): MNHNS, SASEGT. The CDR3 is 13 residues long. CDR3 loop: CASTRGGEETQYF. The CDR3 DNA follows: TGTGCCAGCACCCGGGGCGGGGAAGAGACCCAGTACTTC.

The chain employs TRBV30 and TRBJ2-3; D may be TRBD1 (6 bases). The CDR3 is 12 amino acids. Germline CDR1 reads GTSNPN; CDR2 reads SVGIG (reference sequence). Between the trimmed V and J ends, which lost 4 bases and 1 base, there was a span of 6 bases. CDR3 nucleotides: TGTGCCTGGAAGGGGGGCACAGATACGCAGTATTTT. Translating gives CAWKGGTDTQYF.

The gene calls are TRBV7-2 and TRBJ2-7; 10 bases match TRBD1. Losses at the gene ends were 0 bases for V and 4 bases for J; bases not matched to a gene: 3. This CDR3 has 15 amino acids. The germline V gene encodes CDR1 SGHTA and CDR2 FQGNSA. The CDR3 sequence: CASSLARQGAYEQYF. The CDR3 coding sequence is TGTGCCAGCAGCTTAGCGAGACAGGGGGCATACGAGCAGTACTTC.

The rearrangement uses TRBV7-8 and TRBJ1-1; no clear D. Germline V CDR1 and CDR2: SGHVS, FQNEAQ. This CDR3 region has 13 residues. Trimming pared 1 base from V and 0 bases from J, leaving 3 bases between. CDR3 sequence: CASSLELNTEAFF. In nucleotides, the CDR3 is TGTGCCAGCAGCTTAGAATTGAACACTGAAGCTTTCTTT.